Each of the 29 T cell receptor beta chains below was sequenced from the same sample in a study of preoperative IRX-2 immunotherapy in early breast cancer. Produced via immunoSEQ multiplex PCR; TCRdb's table is partial and in-frame only. The sample includes under 50,000 clones, 75% to 85% of them seen just once. Treatment denoted: preoperative locoregional IRX-2 cytokine immunotherapy. The sequenced sample was lymph node tissue, obtained after IRX-2 immunotherapy. The receptors derive from a human donor with breast cancer.

The table lists this clone with a count of one. The genes are TRBV5-1 and TRBJ1-2; 8 bases are a match to TRBD1. The CDR3 runs to 14 residues. The V gene's germline CDR1 is SGHRS and CDR2 YFSETQ. J gave up 5 bases and V 2 bases, and 5 bases lay outside the gene matches. CDR3 region: CASSFRQGNYGYTF. The CDR3 DNA sequence: TGCGCCAGCAGCTTTAGACAGGGGAATTATGGCTACACCTTC.

The V gene is TRBV19, the J gene TRBJ2-3; 8 bases line up with TRBD1. CDR1 and CDR2 from the germline V gene are LNHDA and SQIVND (reference sequence). The V segment lost 7 bases and the J segment 2 bases; nucleotides outside the gene matches: 5. The CDR3 covers 14 residues. This chain's CDR3 is CASKMTGDTDTQYF. CDR3 DNA sequence: TGTGCCAGTAAGATGACAGGGGACACAGATACGCAGTATTTT.

This clone was seen a few times. The chain is built from TRBV18 and TRBJ2-5; D might be TRBD2 (6 bases). The CDR3 covers 14 residues. Germline lookup yields CDR1 KGHSH and CDR2 LQKENI. With 3 bases removed from V and 5 bases from J, the gap between germline ends came to 13 bases. The CDR3 DNA follows: TGTGCCAGCTCACCGGAGGGTAATCGGGAGACCCAGTACTTC. It codes for CASSPEGNRETQYF.

The chain has TRBV19 and TRBJ2-7, with D perhaps matching TRBD1 (6 bases). The CDR3 loop spans 13 amino acids. Germline lookup yields CDR1 LNHDA and CDR2 SQIVND (reference sequence). V dropped 6 bases and J dropped 5 bases, with 14 bases sitting between them. DNA for the CDR3: TGTGCCAGTAGCCTACAGGGAATTCACGAGCAGTACTTC. The encoded protein is CASSLQGIHEQYF.

The chain carries TRBV6-8 and TRBJ1-5, with 11 bases that match TRBD1. The ends lost 6 bases at V and 2 bases at J; junction bases unmatched: 3. The CDR3 spans 15 residues. CDR1 is MNHGY and CDR2 is SAAAGT in the germline V gene. The chain's CDR3 is CASRGTGGGNQPQHF. The CDR3 nucleotides read TGTGCCAGCAGGGGGACAGGGGGAGGCAATCAGCCCCAGCATTTT.

This sequence joins TRBV6-8 and TRBJ1-2, with 9 bases fitting TRBD1. The J segment lost 6 bases and the V segment lost 5 bases, leaving 7 bases of the junction unmatched. From germline, CDR1 is MNHGY and CDR2 SAAAGT. This CDR3 is 14 amino acids long. The CDR3: CASSGPGQGHGYTF. DNA of the CDR3: TGTGCCAGCAGTGGCCCGGGACAGGGACATGGCTACACCTTC.

On this clone: One end of the junction does not line up with germline, which may come from a read error. The chain joins TRBV10-3 to TRBJ1-3; D is unclear. The CDR3 sequence is 16 residues long. Germline values: CDR1 ENHRY, CDR2 SYGVKD. The CDR3 spells CAISESHQATGNTIYF. CDR3 nucleotides: TGTGCCATCAGTGAGTCGCACCAGGCCACTGGGAACACCATATATTTT.

The rearrangement uses TRBV1 and TRBJ1-5. TRBV1 is tagged as a pseudogene. The CDR3 has 16 amino acids. This chain's CDR3 is CASSQERNPQNQPQHF. The CDR3 bases are TGCGCCAGCAGCCAAGAGCGCAATCCCCAAAATCAGCCCCAGCATTTT.

This clone occurred a few times. The J gene is TRBJ2-3, the V gene TRBV6-8; D may correspond to TRBD1 or TRBD2 (5 bases each). Trimming took 5 bases from V and 0 from J, leaving 12 bases between them. This CDR3 contains 15 residues. The germline CDR1 and CDR2 sequences are MNHGY and SAAAGT. The DNA for the CDR3 is TGTGCCAGCAGTACCCGGGACCCGAGCACAGATACGCAGTATTTT. Its translation is CASSTRDPSTDTQYF.

This clone was counted a few times. The rearrangement links TRBV6-8 to TRBJ1-2; 10 bases agree with TRBD1. CDR3 length: 13 amino acids. The V and J ends lost 6 bases and 6 bases, in that order; junction bases with no gene match: 4. Germline CDR1 reads MNHGY; CDR2 reads SAAAGT. The CDR3 DNA sequence: TGTGCCAGCAGGCAAGGGACAGGGGATGGCTACACCTTC. It yields the protein CASRQGTGDGYTF.

The J gene is TRBJ2-3, the V gene TRBV29-1; D is unclear. The CDR3 covers 15 residues. V lost 0 bases to trimming and J lost 0 bases, with 10 bases between them. Germline V gene data show CDR1 as SQVTM and CDR2 as ANQGSEA. The CDR3 loop reads CSVEDRKASTDTQYF. The CDR3, as DNA: TGCAGCGTTGAAGACAGAAAAGCTAGCACAGATACGCAGTATTTT.

The J gene is TRBJ2-7, the V gene TRBV6-8; D perhaps matches TRBD1 (6 bases). The CDR3 is 14 amino acids. V was clipped by 2 bases and J by 3 bases, with 11 bases between them. Germline CDR1 and CDR2: MNHGY and SAAAGT. This CDR3 is CASSYTQGSYEQYF. For the CDR3, the DNA is TGTGCCAGCAGTTACACCCAGGGGAGCTACGAGCAGTACTTC.

The rearrangement joins TRBV19 to TRBJ2-1; D possibly corresponds to TRBD2 (5 bases). Trimming took 5 bases from V and 6 from J, leaving 8 bases between them. The germline V gene encodes CDR1 LNHDA and CDR2 SQIVND (reference sequence). The CDR3 is 12 residues long. The DNA for the CDR3 is TGTGCCAGTAGTGCCGGACTCAATGAGCAGTTCTTC. Protein sequence: CASSAGLNEQFF.

The chain combines TRBV19 with TRBJ1-1; 7 bases match TRBD1. The V and J ends lost 6 bases and 1 base, in that order; junction bases with no gene match: 8. CDR3 length: 15 residues. Germline values: CDR1 LNHDA, CDR2 SQIVND (reference sequence). CDR3 DNA: TGTGCCAGTAGGTTCCTGACAGGGTGGAACACTGAAGCTTTCTTT. Protein: CASRFLTGWNTEAFF.

This clone was picked up a small number of times. The chain employs TRBV11-3 and TRBJ2-3, with TRBD2 as a possible D gene (5 bases). The CDR3 totals 15 residues. V dropped 0 bases and J dropped 5 bases, with 12 bases sitting between them. In germline, CDR1 is SGHNT, CDR2 YENEEA. The CDR3 sequence is CASSLDSSGKDTQYF. The CDR3 coding sequence is TGTGCCAGCAGCTTAGATTCCTCGGGAAAAGATACGCAGTATTTT.

This clone was counted between two and nine times. The gene calls are TRBV4-1 and TRBJ1-3; weak D call: TRBD1 (5 bases). Trimming stripped 1 base from V and 2 bases from J, with 9 bases between. CDR1 and CDR2 (germline): MGHRA, YSYEKL. The CDR3 covers 15 residues. CDR3 nucleotides: TGCGCCAGCAGCCAAGGGGGCCAGACTGGAAACACCATATATTTT. This translates into CASSQGGQTGNTIYF.

The chain combines TRBV11-3 with TRBJ1-1; 9 nucleotides line up with TRBD1. The V gene's germline CDR1 is SGHNT and CDR2 YENEEA. The CDR3 runs 15 residues. J lost 2 bases, V lost 5 bases, and 6 bases had no gene match. This chain's CDR3 is CASSQWGQGNTEAFF. The CDR3 DNA follows: TGTGCCAGCAGCCAATGGGGACAGGGCAACACTGAAGCTTTCTTT.

The J gene is TRBJ1-2, the V gene TRBV25-1; D is ambiguous. Deletions cut 1 base from V and 7 bases from J, with 16 bases between. Germline CDR1 and CDR2: MGHDK and SYGVNS. This CDR3 region has 15 residues. The CDR3 loop is CASSESNVLVTGYTF. CDR3 sequence (DNA): TGTGCCAGCAGTGAATCGAACGTACTTGTAACTGGCTACACCTTC.

V usage is TRBV11-3 and J usage is TRBJ1-1; D unresolved. This CDR3 comprises 14 residues. CDR1 is SGHNT, CDR2 YENEEA, per germline. V was shortened by 5 bases and J by 2 bases, with 12 bases between the two germline ends. The CDR3 region has the DNA TGTGCCAGCAGCCCGGACTATCCTAACACTGAAGCTTTCTTT. This sequence encodes CASSPDYPNTEAFF.

A word on this clone: Germline and junction disagree at one end, which may indicate a read error. The chain has TRBV9 and TRBJ1-3, with TRBD1 matching over 9 bases. This CDR3 has 15 amino acids. CDR1 and CDR2 (germline): SGDLS, YYNGEE. CDR3 in DNA: TGTGCTAGCAGTTCCGGGACAGGGTCTGGAAACACCATATATTTT. Protein: CASSSGTGSGNTIYF.

The rearrangement joins TRBV6-7 to TRBJ1-4; D is uncertain. TRBV6-7 is flagged as an ORF with uncertain function. V gave up 0 bases and J gave up 8 bases, with 7 bases separating them. CDR3 length equals 13 residues. The CDR3 loop is CASSYSTVEKLFF. CDR3 coding DNA: TGTGCCAGCAGTTACTCAACGGTCGAAAAACTGTTTTTT.

Comments on this clone: The same CDR3 can be traced to other DNA sequences in this sample. The chain links TRBV5-1 to TRBJ2-3; D may be TRBD2 (6 bases). Germline values: CDR1 SGHRS, CDR2 YFSETQ. V was trimmed by 0 bases and J by 0 bases, leaving 8 bases between them. The CDR3 spans 15 residues. Here the CDR3 DNA reads TGCGCCAGCAGCTTGGTGGGGGGAAGCACAGATACGCAGTATTTT. This sequence encodes CASSLVGGSTDTQYF.

This rearrangement joins TRBV5-1 to TRBJ1-1; TRBD1 is a possible D gene (6 bases). The CDR3 loop spans 15 amino acids. Germline assignment: CDR1 SGHRS and CDR2 YFSETQ. V was clipped by 4 bases and J by 1 base, with 14 bases between them. CDR3 sequence: CASSPQQGRNTEAFF. CDR3 bases: TGCGCCAGCAGCCCACAACAGGGTAGGAACACTGAAGCTTTCTTT.

V usage is TRBV6-8 and J usage is TRBJ2-1; D uncertain. The CDR3 extends over 12 amino acids. The germline V and J ends were trimmed by 5 bases and 9 bases, with 11 bases remaining between them. Germline values: CDR1 MNHGY, CDR2 SAAAGT. The CDR3 loop reads CASSPGLREQFF. The CDR3 DNA reads TGTGCCAGCAGTCCCGGCCTCCGTGAGCAGTTCTTC.

The chain employs TRBV5-1 and TRBJ1-4; a weak D match, TRBD1 (5 bases). This CDR3 comprises 14 residues. V was cut by 0 bases and J by 4 bases, with 7 bases left in between. Germline V gene data show CDR1 as SGHRS and CDR2 as YFSETQ. The CDR3 sequence is CASSLDRLNEKLFF. The CDR3 DNA is TGCGCCAGCAGCTTGGACAGGCTTAATGAAAAACTGTTTTTT.

As regards this clone: Relative to the germline gene, one junction end is altered; a read error may explain this. The rearrangement joins TRBV6-8 to TRBJ2-5; 16 bases match TRBD2. Germline-derived CDR1 and CDR2 are MNHGY and SAAAGT. CDR3 length: 16 amino acids. The CDR3 protein is CAISGTSGGAGETQYF. For the CDR3, the DNA is TGTGCCATCAGTGGGACTAGCGGGGGGGCCGGGGAGACCCAGTACTTC.

This chain links TRBV5-1 with TRBJ1-2; no clear D gene. The CDR3 runs to 14 residues. Trimming shortened V by 5 bases and J by 0 bases, and 11 bases separated the two germline ends. Germline-derived CDR1 and CDR2 are SGHRS and YFSETQ. CDR3 loop: CASRGEGANYGYTF. CDR3 DNA: TGCGCCAGCAGGGGCGAGGGAGCTAACTATGGCTACACCTTC.

The V call is TRBV11-3, the J call TRBJ1-1; a weak D match, TRBD1 (5 bases). Germline V gene sequence: CDR1 SGHNT, CDR2 YENEEA. This CDR3 is built from 14 residues. Trimming took off 3 bases at V and 3 bases at J, with 11 bases between the two ends. The CDR3 DNA reads TGTGCCAGCAGCTTGGCCCAGGGATACACTGAAGCTTTCTTT. Protein sequence: CASSLAQGYTEAFF.

The rearrangement links TRBV11-1 to TRBJ2-7; TRBD2 matches at 11 bases. Trimming removed 1 base from V and 4 bases from J; junction bases left unmatched: 6. Germline V gene sequence: CDR1 SGHAT, CDR2 FQDESV (reference sequence). The CDR3 contains 16 residues. The DNA of the CDR3 is TGTGCCAGCAGCTTAGGTAGTAGCGGGGGGGTTTACGAGCAGTACTTC. This encodes CASSLGSSGGVYEQYF. Based on the CDR3 plus reference TRBV11-1 and TRBJ2-7, the full variable domain is EAEVAQSPRYKITEKSQAVAFWCDPISGHATLYWYRQILGQGPELLVQFQDESVVDDSQLPKDRFSAERLKGVDSTLKIQPAELGDSAMYLCASSLGSSGGVYEQYFGPGTRLTVT.